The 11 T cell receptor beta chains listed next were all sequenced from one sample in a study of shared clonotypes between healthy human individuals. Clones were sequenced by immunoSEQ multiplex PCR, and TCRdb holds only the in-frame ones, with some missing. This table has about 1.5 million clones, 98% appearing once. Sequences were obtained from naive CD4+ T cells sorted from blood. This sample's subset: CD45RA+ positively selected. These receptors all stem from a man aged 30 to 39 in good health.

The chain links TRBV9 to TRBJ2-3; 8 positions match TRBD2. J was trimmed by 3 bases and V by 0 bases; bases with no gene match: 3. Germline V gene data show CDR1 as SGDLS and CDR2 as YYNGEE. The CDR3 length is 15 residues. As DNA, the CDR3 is TGTGCCAGCAGCGTAGTCGGGACTAGGACAGATACGCAGTATTTT. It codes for CASSVVGTRTDTQYF.

As DNA, the CDR3 is TGTGCCAGCTCACCCCGGACTAGTTCGGGCCCACAGACAAGTGGCCAGTACTTC. The encoded protein is CASSPRTSSGPQTSGQYF. V is TRBV18 and J is TRBJ2-5, with 7 bases aligning to TRBD2. The CDR3 runs to 18 residues. The germline V gene has CDR1 KGHSH and CDR2 LQKENI. After removal of 3 bases from V and 10 bases from J, the junction contained 23 bases not matched to a gene. Drawing the rest from reference TRBV18 and TRBJ2-5, the complete variable domain is NAGVMQNPRHLVRRRGQEARLRCSPMKGHSHVYWYRQLPEEGLKFMVYLQKENIIDESGMPKERFSAEFPKEGPSILRIQQVVRGDSAAYFCASSPRTSSGPQTSGQYFGPGTRLLVL.

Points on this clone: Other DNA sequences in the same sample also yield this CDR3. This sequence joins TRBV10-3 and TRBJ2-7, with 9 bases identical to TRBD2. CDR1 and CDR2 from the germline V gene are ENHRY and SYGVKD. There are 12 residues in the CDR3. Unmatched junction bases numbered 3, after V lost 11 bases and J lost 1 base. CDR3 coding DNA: TGTGCCGTTAGCGGGAGTTCCTACGAGCAGTACTTC. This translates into CAVSGSSYEQYF.

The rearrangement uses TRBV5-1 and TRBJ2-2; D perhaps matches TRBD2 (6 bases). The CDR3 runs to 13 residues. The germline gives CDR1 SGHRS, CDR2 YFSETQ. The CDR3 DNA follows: TGCGCAGCCGGTAGCGGAACGACCGGGGAGCTGTTTTTT. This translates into CAAGSGTTGELFF.

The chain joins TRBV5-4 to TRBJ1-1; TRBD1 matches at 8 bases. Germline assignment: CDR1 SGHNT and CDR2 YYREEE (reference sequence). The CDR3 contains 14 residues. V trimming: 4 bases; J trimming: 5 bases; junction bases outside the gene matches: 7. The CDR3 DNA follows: TGTGCCAGCAGCACCGGACAGGGCCGAACTGAAGCTTTCTTT. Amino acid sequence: CASSTGQGRTEAFF.

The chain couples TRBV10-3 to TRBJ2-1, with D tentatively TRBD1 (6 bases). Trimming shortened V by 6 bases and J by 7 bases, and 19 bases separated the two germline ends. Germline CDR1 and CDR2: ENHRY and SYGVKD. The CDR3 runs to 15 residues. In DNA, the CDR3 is TGTGCCATCAGGGATGACAGGAGGTTCTTGAATGAGCAGTTCTTC. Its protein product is CAIRDDRRFLNEQFF.

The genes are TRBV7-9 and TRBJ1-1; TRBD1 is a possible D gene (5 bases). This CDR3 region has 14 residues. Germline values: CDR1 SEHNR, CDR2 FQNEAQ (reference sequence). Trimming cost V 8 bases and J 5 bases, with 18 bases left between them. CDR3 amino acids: CASRVGQGETEAFF. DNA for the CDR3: TGTGCCAGCCGCGTCGGCCAGGGAGAAACTGAAGCTTTCTTT.

CDR3 in DNA: TGTGCCAGCAGTGAGGTGGGTCGCCAGGAAGACTCCTACGAGCAGTACTTC. Translating gives CASSEVGRQEDSYEQYF. The chain links TRBV2 to TRBJ2-7; D remains ambiguous. CDR1 is SNHLY and CDR2 is FYNNEI in the germline V gene. The CDR3 covers 17 residues. Trimming shortened V by 3 bases and J by 0 bases, and 18 bases separated the two germline ends.

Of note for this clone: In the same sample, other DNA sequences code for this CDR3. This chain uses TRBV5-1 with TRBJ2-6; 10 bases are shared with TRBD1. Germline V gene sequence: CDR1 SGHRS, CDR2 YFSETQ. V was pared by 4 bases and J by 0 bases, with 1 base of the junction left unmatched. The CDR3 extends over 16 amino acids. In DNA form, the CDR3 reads TGCGCCAGCAGCAGGACAGGGGGCTCTGGGGCCAACGTCCTGACTTTC. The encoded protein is CASSRTGGSGANVLTF.

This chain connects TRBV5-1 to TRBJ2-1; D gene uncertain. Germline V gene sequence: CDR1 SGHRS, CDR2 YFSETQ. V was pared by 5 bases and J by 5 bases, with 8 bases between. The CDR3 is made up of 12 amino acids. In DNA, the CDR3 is TGCGCCAGCAGACCCGATAACAATGAGCAGTTCTTC. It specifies CASRPDNNEQFF.

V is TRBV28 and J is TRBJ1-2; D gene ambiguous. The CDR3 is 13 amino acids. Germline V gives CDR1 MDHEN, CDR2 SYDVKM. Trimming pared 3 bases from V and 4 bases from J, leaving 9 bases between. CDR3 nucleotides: TGTGCCAGCAGTTTGGGTCAGCCCTATGGCTACACCTTC. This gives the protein CASSLGQPYGYTF.